Included here is one T cell receptor beta chain sequence, with context. This clone was seen a few times. What antigen it recognizes has not been identified. Base qualities are not recorded, but no much larger clone differs from it by a single base. The sample originates from a study of T cell changes during pregnancy in multiple sclerosis (dated by TCRdb to the late 2010s). Context from the whole study: Changes in the T cell repertoire over the course of pregnancy were examined in this study in women with multiple sclerosis.

The library relied on the immunoSEQ multiplex PCR assay. Here the immuneACCESS table is served through TCRdb, limited to in-frame sequences with V and J called. Missing clones are a known gap in these copies; in checked studies unresolved V genes cover under half, and the rest lacks a known reason. The sample contains around 70,000 clones, roughly 90% of them found a single time. In total, the top ten clones hold around 1.6% of the sample. The CDR3, from cysteine to phenylalanine, totals 15 residues. The entry retains the CDR3 DNA only, 45 bases that are in frame from base 1. V sheds 0 bases and J sheds 4 bases, leaving 13 bases between their ends. CDR1 and CDR2, per the germline V gene, are SGHRS and YFSETQ.

The rearranged segments are TRBV5-1 and TRBJ1-1; the D gene assignment is ambiguous. The receptor was isolated from a female donor in good health, enrolled as a control in a pregnancy study. This specimen consisted of peripheral blood, obtained in the first trimester of pregnancy. The DNA is as follows: TGCGCCAGCAGCTTGGGTACCATACGAGGCACTGAAGCTTTCTTT. It codes for CASSLGTIRGTEAFF.